A single sample gave rise to the 10 T cell receptor beta chains below, sequenced in a study of T-cell reconstitution after alpha-beta-depleted transplantation in children. Using unique molecular identifiers, the investigators prepared the TCRbeta library. In TCRdb, the PCR reads were re-called with MiXCR into one record per CDR3 protein. The repertoire has fewer than 90,000 distinct CDR3 sequences, about 7% of them found once; the top ten carry less than 3%. This sample comprised PBMCs from the stem cell graft donor, obtained from the stem cell graft. These receptor sequences come from a human donor who donated a stem cell graft to a child with acute lymphoblastic leukemia.

This clonotype came up many times. V and J are TRBV24-1 and TRBJ2-5; possibly TRBD2 for D (5 bases). Looked up from germline, CDR1 is KGHDR and CDR2 is SFDVKD. The CDR3 runs 12 residues. V was trimmed by 6 bases and J by 4 bases, leaving 8 bases between them. CDR3: CATSLSGETQYF. In DNA form, the CDR3 reads TGTGCCACCAGTTTAAGCGGAGAGACCCAGTACTTC.

This clonotype has ten or more counts. The CDR3 DNA sequence: TGTGCCAGCAGCTTAGGACCCCACAGGCCCTCTTCGGACTATGGCTACACCTTC. It yields the protein CASSLGPHRPSSDYGYTF. The chain carries TRBV7-8 and TRBJ1-2, with D possibly being TRBD1 (5 bases). V was pared by 1 base and J by 3 bases, with 21 bases between. The CDR3 spans 18 residues. The V gene's germline CDR1 is SGHVS and CDR2 FQNEAQ. The complete variable domain, with remaining parts taken from reference TRBV7-8 and TRBJ1-2, reads GAGVSQSPRYKVAKRGQDVALRCDPISGHVSLFWYQQALGQGPEFLTYFQNEAQLDKSGLPSDRFFAERPEGSVSTLKIQRTQQEDSAVYLCASSLGPHRPSSDYGYTFGSGTRLTVV.

This clonotype appeared a few times. The rearrangement joins TRBV2 to TRBJ1-4; the match to TRBD1 covers 7 bases. J gave up 2 bases and V 4 bases, and 4 bases lay outside the gene matches. The germline gives CDR1 SNHLY, CDR2 FYNNEI. This CDR3 region has 15 residues. The CDR3 is CASSADRLTNEKLFF. CDR3 coding DNA: TGTGCCAGCAGTGCGGACAGGTTGACTAATGAAAAACTGTTTTTT.

This clonotype appeared a few times. The chain carries TRBV7-2 and TRBJ2-7, with a weak D call TRBD2 (6 bases). V was cut by 5 bases and J by 4 bases, with 12 bases left in between. The CDR3 extends over 13 amino acids. CDR1 is SGHTA and CDR2 is FQGNSA in the germline V gene. CDR3 sequence (DNA): TGTGCCAGCAGCCTGGGACTGTTTTACGAGCAGTACTTC. This gives the protein CASSLGLFYEQYF. Using reference TRBV7-2 and TRBJ2-7 for the parts outside the CDR3, the full variable domain is GAGVSQSPSNKVTEKGKDVELRCDPISGHTALYWYRQSLGQGLEFLIYFQGNSAPDKSGLPSDRFSAERTGGSVSTLTIQRTQQEDSAVYLCASSLGLFYEQYFGPGTRLTVT.

This clonotype was recorded many times. The J gene is TRBJ2-7, the V gene TRBV5-1; 8 bases align to TRBD2. The trim removed 6 bases at V and 1 base at J, leaving 9 bases unmatched. The CDR3 loop spans 15 amino acids. Germline V gene lookup returns CDR1 SGHRS and CDR2 YFSETQ. CDR3 sequence (DNA): TGCGCCAGCACCCCGGGCTCGGGGGGGTCCTACGAGCAGTACTTC. Translation gives CASTPGSGGSYEQYF. The full variable domain, completed using reference TRBV5-1 and TRBJ2-7, is KAGVTQTPRYLIKTRGQQVTLSCSPISGHRSVSWYQQTPGQGLQFLFEYFSETQRNKGNFPGRFSGRQFSNSRSEMNVSTLELGDSALYLCASTPGSGGSYEQYFGPGTRLTVT.

This clonotype was seen many times. The CDR3 region has the DNA TGTGCCAGCAGTTTAGGGTCAGAGACCAAAAGGGTCATTCAGTACTTC. Protein: CASSLGSETKRVIQYF. The chain combines TRBV27 with TRBJ2-4; D is ambiguous. Germline V lookup: CDR1 MNHEY, CDR2 SMNVEV (reference sequence). Trimming pared 2 bases from V and 9 bases from J, leaving 20 bases between. The CDR3 extends over 16 amino acids.

This clonotype appeared many times. The rearrangement links TRBV20-1 to TRBJ2-7; D is perhaps TRBD1 (5 bases). V lost 3 bases and J 5 bases, leaving 11 bases between the germline ends. CDR3 length equals 12 residues. CDR1 is DFQATT, CDR2 SNEGSKA, per germline (reference sequence). The CDR3 sequence: CSASTRAHEQYF. The CDR3 DNA reads TGCAGTGCTAGTACCAGGGCCCACGAGCAGTACTTC.

This clonotype has a count of ten or more. V is TRBV7-9 and J is TRBJ1-1; possible D gene TRBD1, 5 bases. The CDR3 runs to 14 residues. Trimming took 2 bases from V and 0 from J, leaving 7 bases between them. CDR1 is SEHNR and CDR2 is FQNEAQ in the germline V gene (reference sequence). CDR3 loop: CASSLRTLNTEAFF. The CDR3 bases are TGTGCCAGCAGCTTAAGGACACTGAACACTGAAGCTTTCTTT.

This clonotype was seen ten or more times. The V and J genes are TRBV5-5 and TRBJ1-1; possibly TRBD1 for D (5 bases). V was clipped by 1 base and J by 4 bases, with 14 bases between them. CDR1 and CDR2 from the germline V gene are SGHKS and YYEKEE (reference sequence). The CDR3 extends over 15 amino acids. CDR3 in amino acids: CASSLRTGEGTEAFF. CDR3 in DNA: TGTGCCAGCAGCTTGAGGACGGGGGAGGGCACTGAAGCTTTCTTT. Drawing the rest from reference TRBV5-5 and TRBJ1-1, the complete variable domain is DAGVTQSPTHLIKTRGQQVTLRCSPISGHKSVSWYQQVLGQGPQFIFQYYEKEERGRGNFPDRFSARQFPNYSSELNVNALLLGDSALYLCASSLRTGEGTEAFFGQGTRLTVV.

There are many counts of this clonotype. This chain uses TRBV27 with TRBJ2-3, with 13 bases fitting TRBD2. In germline, CDR1 is MNHEY, CDR2 SMNVEV (reference sequence). This CDR3 contains 16 residues. V trimming: 5 bases; J trimming: 6 bases; junction bases outside the gene matches: 8. CDR3 in amino acids: CASSPGLAGLGDTQYF. CDR3 coding DNA: TGTGCCAGCAGTCCGGGACTAGCGGGACTAGGGGATACGCAGTATTTT.